This TCR beta chain appears in the sequencing data of a study of T cells in Graves' hyperthyroidism and ophthalmopathy. Points from the study as a whole: In the blood, most expanded thyroid clonotypes above 0.001 appeared as well. A model built on 13 V-J features separated ophthalmopathy from stable hyperthyroidism.

The CDR3 is made up of 14 amino acids. The V gene lost 7 bases and the J gene lost 2 bases, with 15 bases spanning the gap. Lactation, pregnancy, other autoimmune disease or uncontrolled infection excluded patients. The authors took PBMCs from over 8.5 ml fresh peripheral blood. The TCR beta CDR3 regions underwent amplification using RNA transcripts as the source. HTBI primers were employed in a first-round RT-PCR of the TCR CDR3. TCRdb re-analysed the multiplex PCR reads in MiXCR, keeping a single row per CDR3 protein. There are approximately 520,000 distinct CDR3 sequences in the sample; approximately 24% occur only once, and 10% to 12% lies in the top ten. This clonotype was counted at least ten times. Antigen: not known.

This receptor was taken from a young woman with Graves' ophthalmopathy. J is TRBJ2-7 and V is TRBV12-3 or TRBV12-4; D call uncertain. Sequencing was carried out using blood. In nucleotides, the CDR3 is TGTGCCAGCACCCCCCCGGGTAGGGCCTACGAGCAGTACTTC. The encoded protein is CASTPPGRAYEQYF.